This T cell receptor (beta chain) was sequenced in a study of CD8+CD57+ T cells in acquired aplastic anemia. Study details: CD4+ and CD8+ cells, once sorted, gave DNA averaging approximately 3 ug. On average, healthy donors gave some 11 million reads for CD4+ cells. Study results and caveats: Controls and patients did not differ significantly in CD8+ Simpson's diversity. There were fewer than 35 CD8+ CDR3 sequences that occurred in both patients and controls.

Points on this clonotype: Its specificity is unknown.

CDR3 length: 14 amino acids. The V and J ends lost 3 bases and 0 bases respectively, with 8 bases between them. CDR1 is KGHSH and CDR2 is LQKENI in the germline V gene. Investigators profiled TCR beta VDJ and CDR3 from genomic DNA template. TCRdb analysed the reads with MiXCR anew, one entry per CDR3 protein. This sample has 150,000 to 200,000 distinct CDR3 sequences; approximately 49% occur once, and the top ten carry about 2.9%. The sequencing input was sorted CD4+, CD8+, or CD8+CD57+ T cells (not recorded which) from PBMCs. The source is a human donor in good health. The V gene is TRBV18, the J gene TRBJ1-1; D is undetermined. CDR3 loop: CASSPGLMNTEAFF. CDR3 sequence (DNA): TGTGCCAGCTCACCCGGACTCATGAACACTGAAGCTTTCTTT. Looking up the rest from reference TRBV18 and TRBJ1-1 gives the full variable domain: NAGVMQNPRHLVRRRGQEARLRCSPMKGHSHVYWYRQLPEEGLKFMVYLQKENIIDESGMPKERFSAEFPKEGPSILRIQQVVRGDSAAYFCASSPGLMNTEAFFGQGTRLTVV.